This T cell receptor beta chain was captured by sequencing in a study of identical twins. General study points: In drawing conclusions, the study used cross-sectional statistical analysis and did not follow the same donors. There were fewer insertions in abundant cord blood beta clonotypes, but memory repertoires showed no such pattern.

Between the trimmed V and J ends, which lost 2 bases and 0 bases, there was a span of 9 bases. Germline V CDR1 and CDR2: SGHRS, YFSETQ. This CDR3 is 16 amino acids long. TCRdb processed the 5' RACE reads anew with MiXCR; each CDR3 protein has one entry. This table has roughly 1,500,000 distinct CDR3 sequences, under 35% appearing once. This clonotype was seen at least ten times. Its matching antigen is unknown. This TCR was sampled from a newborn girl in good health. The gene calls are TRBV5-1 and TRBJ2-6; no reliable D call. Sequenced: cord blood. DNA of the CDR3: TGCGCCAGCAGCTTAAGATCAGTCTCTGGGGCCAACGTCCTGACTTTC. It yields the protein CASSLRSVSGANVLTF.